What follows are 19 T cell receptor beta chains derived from one specimen sequenced in a study of shared clonotypes between healthy human individuals. CD8 cells regarded as naive lacked CD45RO, were positively chosen for CCR7, and omitted terminally differentiated effector memory CD45RA+ cells. Sequencing was performed with immunoSEQ multiplex PCR; in TCRdb, only in-frame clones are kept and a portion is missing. The sample carries about 870,000 clones, approximately 92% recorded once. The sequencing sample was made of naive CD8+ T cells sorted from blood. These receptors all stem from a man younger than 40 in good health.

The chain recombines TRBV18 with TRBJ1-5, with TRBD1 matching over 7 bases. Per the germline V gene, CDR1 is KGHSH and CDR2 is LQKENI. J gave up 0 bases and V 3 bases, and 14 bases lay outside the gene matches. The CDR3 runs to 19 residues. CDR3 amino acids: CASSPISTGDFYSNQPQHF. The CDR3 coding sequence is TGTGCCAGCTCACCCATATCCACAGGGGATTTTTATAGCAATCAGCCCCAGCATTTT.

As to this clone: Within the sample, other DNA sequences also encode this same CDR3. V usage is TRBV27 and J usage is TRBJ2-5, with D perhaps matching TRBD2 (6 bases). The CDR3 contains 14 residues. Trimming took off 2 bases at V and 3 bases at J, with 10 bases between the two ends. CDR1 MNHEY and CDR2 SMNVEV come from the germline V gene (reference sequence). This CDR3 reads CASSLLGEEETQYF. CDR3 nucleotides: TGTGCCAGCAGTTTACTCGGGGAGGAAGAGACCCAGTACTTC.

This clone was seen once. The V call is TRBV7-8, the J call TRBJ2-7; maybe TRBD1 (6 bases). Germline V gene lookup returns CDR1 SGHVS and CDR2 FQNEAQ. The length of the CDR3 is 14 residues. Trimming pared 6 bases from V and 2 bases from J, leaving 14 bases between. CDR3 DNA sequence: TGTGCCAGCAGTTGGGACAACGGGGCCTACGAGCAGTACTTC. Residues: CASSWDNGAYEQYF.

CDR3 sequence: CASRLAGGPYEQYF. The CDR3 coding sequence is TGCGCCAGCAGACTAGCGGGAGGGCCCTACGAGCAGTACTTC. The gene calls are TRBV5-1 and TRBJ2-7; 13 bases map to TRBD2. V lost 5 bases to trimming and J lost 2 bases; unmatched junction nucleotides: 1. The germline V gene encodes CDR1 SGHRS and CDR2 YFSETQ. The CDR3 covers 14 residues.

This chain uses TRBV7-3 with TRBJ2-3; perhaps TRBD2 as D (6 bases). Trimming removed 5 bases at V and 0 bases at J, with 12 bases between. Germline V gene data show CDR1 as SGHTA and CDR2 as FQGTGA. The CDR3 contains 15 residues. The CDR3 here is CASSPNGGSTDTQYF. CDR3 DNA sequence: TGTGCCAGCAGCCCAAACGGGGGTAGCACAGATACGCAGTATTTT.

This clone occurred a few times. The chain links TRBV27 to TRBJ1-3; D is uncertain. The CDR3 length is 13 residues. Germline CDR1 is MNHEY and CDR2 is SMNVEV (reference sequence). Trimming cost V 6 bases and J 3 bases, with 9 bases left between them. The CDR3 here is CASSEGYGNTIYF. The CDR3 DNA sequence: TGTGCCAGCAGCGAGGGTTATGGAAACACCATATATTTT.

The CDR3 loop reads CASSQGRSPGNTIYF. The CDR3 DNA reads TGCGCCAGCAGCCAAGGCAGGTCGCCTGGAAACACCATATATTTT. The chain recombines TRBV4-3 with TRBJ1-3; D is unresolved. The CDR3 runs 15 residues. The V gene lost 1 base and the J gene lost 2 bases, with 9 bases spanning the gap. The V gene's germline CDR1 is LGHNA and CDR2 YSLEER.

The chain recombines TRBV29-1 with TRBJ2-1; D is possibly TRBD1 (5 bases). Germline V gene lookup returns CDR1 SQVTM and CDR2 ANQGSEA. Trimming removed 1 base at V and 5 bases at J, with 24 bases between. CDR3 length: 18 residues. For the CDR3, the DNA is TGCAGCGTTGAAGGTTTAGGTCTTTCCAGGGCTGGGGACAATGAGCAGTTCTTC. Protein: CSVEGLGLSRAGDNEQFF.

This CDR3 reads CASSLVGHGLNQPQHF. The CDR3 nucleotides are TGTGCCAGCAGCTTAGTTGGTCACGGACTCAATCAGCCCCAGCATTTT. The rearrangement joins TRBV7-2 to TRBJ1-5, with D unresolved. The germline V and J ends were trimmed by 1 base and 3 bases, with 13 bases remaining between them. The germline V gene has CDR1 SGHTA and CDR2 FQGNSA. This CDR3 spans 16 amino acids.

This clone is a singleton in its sample. The genes are TRBV19 and TRBJ1-5, with 8 bases matching TRBD1. V lost 2 bases to trimming and J lost 6 bases; unmatched junction nucleotides: 6. The CDR3 extends over 15 amino acids. Germline CDR1 is LNHDA and CDR2 is SQIVND (reference sequence). This chain's CDR3 is CASSIRQGAFQPQHF. CDR3 DNA: TGTGCCAGTAGTATAAGGCAGGGGGCCTTTCAGCCCCAGCATTTT.

The chain combines TRBV28 with TRBJ2-7, with 9 bases lining up with TRBD1. Germline V gene lookup returns CDR1 MDHEN and CDR2 SYDVKM. The CDR3 consists of 17 residues. The trim removed 2 bases at V and 3 bases at J, leaving 11 bases unmatched. The CDR3: CASSLGGQGNPLYEQYF. CDR3 bases: TGTGCCAGCAGTTTAGGGGGACAGGGCAACCCTCTCTACGAGCAGTACTTC.

The rearrangement joins TRBV7-3 to TRBJ2-2; 14 nucleotides agree with TRBD2. Germline-derived CDR1 and CDR2 are SGHTA and FQGTGA. The CDR3 contains 17 residues. V lost 3 bases, J lost 3 bases, and 3 bases stayed unmatched. The CDR3 region has the DNA TGTGCCAGCAGCTTTGGACTAGCGGGAGGAGACACCGGGGAGCTGTTTTTT. It is translated as CASSFGLAGGDTGELFF.

V usage is TRBV27 and J usage is TRBJ2-1; D is perhaps TRBD2 (6 bases). The CDR3 length is 14 residues. V lost 8 bases, J lost 8 bases, and 19 bases lay in between. Germline V gene sequence: CDR1 MNHEY, CDR2 SMNVEV (reference sequence). CDR3 in amino acids: CASGRLPPGDEQFF. The CDR3 nucleotides are TGTGCCAGCGGAAGGTTGCCGCCGGGGGATGAGCAGTTCTTC.

As concerns this clone: Additional DNA sequences in this sample encode the identical CDR3. This chain joins TRBV11-2 and TRBJ2-1, with 8 bases lining up with TRBD2. The ends lost 1 base at V and 3 bases at J; junction bases unmatched: 2. Germline V lookup: CDR1 SGHAT, CDR2 FQNNGV. The CDR3 runs 15 residues. For the CDR3, the DNA is TGTGCCAGCAGCTTAGGGCTAGCGGGCTACAATGAGCAGTTCTTC. Amino acid sequence: CASSLGLAGYNEQFF.

This clone was seen only once. V is TRBV7-9 and J is TRBJ1-1; D is undetermined. The germline V and J ends were trimmed by 4 bases and 4 bases, with 10 bases remaining between them. CDR1 is SEHNR and CDR2 is FQNEAQ in the germline V gene (reference sequence). The CDR3 covers 13 residues. CDR3 protein: CASSSRDGTEAFF. In nucleotides, the CDR3 is TGTGCCAGCAGCTCGAGGGATGGCACTGAAGCTTTCTTT.

The rearrangement links TRBV4-1 to TRBJ2-1, with a possible D match to TRBD1 (6 bases). V lost 1 base, J lost 5 bases, and 9 bases lay in between. CDR1 and CDR2 from the germline V gene are MGHRA and YSYEKL. The CDR3 is 14 residues long. The CDR3 nucleotides are TGCGCCAGCAGCCAAGCGACAGGACACAATGAGCAGTTCTTC. Protein product: CASSQATGHNEQFF.

Of note for this clone: Other DNA sequences in this specimen translate into the identical CDR3. This rearrangement joins TRBV11-2 to TRBJ2-7; D is undetermined. In germline, CDR1 is SGHAT, CDR2 FQNNGV. The V end lost 5 bases, the J end lost 0 bases, and 8 bases lay between the germline ends. CDR3 length: 13 residues. The CDR3 protein is CASSPGPSYEQYF. The CDR3 nucleotides read TGTGCCAGCAGCCCCGGCCCCTCCTACGAGCAGTACTTC.

The V and J genes are TRBV7-8 and TRBJ2-3, with 9 bases aligning to TRBD2. The V and J ends lost 6 bases and 4 bases, in that order; junction bases with no gene match: 11. Germline assignment: CDR1 SGHVS and CDR2 FQNEAQ. The CDR3 has 16 residues. This chain's CDR3 is CASRISGGRVSDTQYF. As DNA, the CDR3 is TGTGCCAGCAGAATCTCTGGCGGGAGGGTCTCAGATACGCAGTATTTT.

This clone was seen a few times. This chain uses TRBV7-9 with TRBJ2-7; D is uncertain. This CDR3 has 14 residues. Germline CDR1 is SEHNR and CDR2 is FQNEAQ (reference sequence). With 1 base removed from V and 2 bases from J, the gap between germline ends came to 9 bases. The CDR3 is CASSLVDVTYEQYF. The CDR3 DNA reads TGTGCCAGCAGCTTAGTTGACGTAACCTACGAGCAGTACTTC.